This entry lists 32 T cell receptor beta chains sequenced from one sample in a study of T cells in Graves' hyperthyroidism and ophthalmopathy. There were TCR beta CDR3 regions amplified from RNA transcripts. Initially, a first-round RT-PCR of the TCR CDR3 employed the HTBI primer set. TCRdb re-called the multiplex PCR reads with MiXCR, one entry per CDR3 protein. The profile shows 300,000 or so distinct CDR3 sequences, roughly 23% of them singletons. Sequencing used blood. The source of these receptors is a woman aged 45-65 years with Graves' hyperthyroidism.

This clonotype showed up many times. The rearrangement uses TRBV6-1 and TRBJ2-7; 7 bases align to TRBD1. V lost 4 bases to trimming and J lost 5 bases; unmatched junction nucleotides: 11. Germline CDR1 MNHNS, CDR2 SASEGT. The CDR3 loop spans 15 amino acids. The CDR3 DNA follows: TGTGCCAGCAGTGTTTTTAAGGGGGCAGGGGACGAGCAGTACTTC. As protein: CASSVFKGAGDEQYF.

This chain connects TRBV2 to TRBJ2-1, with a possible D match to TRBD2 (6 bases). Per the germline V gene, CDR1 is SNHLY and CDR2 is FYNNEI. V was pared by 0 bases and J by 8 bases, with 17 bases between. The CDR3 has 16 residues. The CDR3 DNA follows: TGTGCCAGCAGTGAAGCTGAGGCGGGGTATAGAGATGAGCAGTTCTTC. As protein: CASSEAEAGYRDEQFF.

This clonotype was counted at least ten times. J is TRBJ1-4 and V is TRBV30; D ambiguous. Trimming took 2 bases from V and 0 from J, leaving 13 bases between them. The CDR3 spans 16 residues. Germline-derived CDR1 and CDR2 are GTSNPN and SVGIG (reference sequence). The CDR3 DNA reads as TGTGCCTGGAGTTCCCGGGAACTTGCAACTAATGAAAAACTGTTTTTT. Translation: CAWSSRELATNEKLFF.

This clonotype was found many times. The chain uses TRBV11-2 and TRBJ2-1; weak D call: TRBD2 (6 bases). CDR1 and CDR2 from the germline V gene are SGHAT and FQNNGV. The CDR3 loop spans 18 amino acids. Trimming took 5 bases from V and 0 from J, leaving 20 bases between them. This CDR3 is CASSLRPGGRGSYNEQFF. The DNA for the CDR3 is TGTGCCAGCAGCCTCAGGCCTGGAGGGAGAGGCTCCTACAATGAGCAGTTCTTC.

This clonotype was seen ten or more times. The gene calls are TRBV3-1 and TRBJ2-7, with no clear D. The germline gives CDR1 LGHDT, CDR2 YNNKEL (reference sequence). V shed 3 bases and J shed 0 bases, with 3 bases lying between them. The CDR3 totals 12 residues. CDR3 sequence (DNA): TGTGCCAGCAGCCAGAGCTCCTACGAGCAGTACTTC. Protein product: CASSQSSYEQYF.

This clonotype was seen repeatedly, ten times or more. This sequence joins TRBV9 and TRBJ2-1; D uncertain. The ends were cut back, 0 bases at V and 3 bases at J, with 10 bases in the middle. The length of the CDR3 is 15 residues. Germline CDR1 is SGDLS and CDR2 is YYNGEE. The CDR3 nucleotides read TGTGCCAGCAGCGTAGTAGGAGAACTCTACAATGAGCAGTTCTTC. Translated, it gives CASSVVGELYNEQFF.

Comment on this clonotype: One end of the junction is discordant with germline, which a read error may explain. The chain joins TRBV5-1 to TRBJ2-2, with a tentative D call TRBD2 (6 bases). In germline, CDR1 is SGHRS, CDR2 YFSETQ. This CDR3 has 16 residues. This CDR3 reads CASSLLTSQSTGELLF. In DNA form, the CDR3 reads TGCGCCAGCAGCCTCCTAACTAGCCAGAGCACCGGGGAGCTGCTTTTT.

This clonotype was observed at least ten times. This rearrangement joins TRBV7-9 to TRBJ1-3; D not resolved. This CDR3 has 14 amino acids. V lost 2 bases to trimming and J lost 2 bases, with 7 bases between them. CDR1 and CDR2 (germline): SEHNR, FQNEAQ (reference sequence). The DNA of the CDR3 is TGTGCCAGCAGCTTAAGCCCGCCTGGAAACACCATATATTTT. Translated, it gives CASSLSPPGNTIYF. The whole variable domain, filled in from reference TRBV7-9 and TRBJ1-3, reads DTGVSQNPRHKITKRGQNVTFRCDPISEHNRLYWYRQTLGQGPEFLTYFQNEAQLEKSRLLSDRFSAERPKGSFSTLEIQRTEQGDSAMYLCASSLSPPGNTIYFGEGSWLTVV.

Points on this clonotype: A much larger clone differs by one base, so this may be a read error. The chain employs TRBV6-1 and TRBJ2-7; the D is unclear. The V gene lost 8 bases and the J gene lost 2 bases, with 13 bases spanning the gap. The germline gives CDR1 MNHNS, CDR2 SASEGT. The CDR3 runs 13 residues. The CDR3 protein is CASATGKTYEQYF. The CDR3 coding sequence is TGTGCCAGCGCCACGGGTAAAACCTACGAGCAGTACTTC.

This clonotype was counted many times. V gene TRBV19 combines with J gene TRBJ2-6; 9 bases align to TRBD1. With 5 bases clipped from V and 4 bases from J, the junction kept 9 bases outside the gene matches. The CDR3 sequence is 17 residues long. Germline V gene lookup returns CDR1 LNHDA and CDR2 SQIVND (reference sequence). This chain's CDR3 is CASSGGTGQAGANVLTF. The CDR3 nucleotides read TGTGCCAGTAGTGGTGGGACAGGGCAAGCAGGGGCCAACGTCCTGACTTTC.

CDR3 nucleotide sequence: TGTGCCAGCAGCCTCTTTCTCGCACTCGTAGATAGCACAGATACGCAGTATTTT. Its translation is CASSLFLALVDSTDTQYF. The rearrangement links TRBV7-9 to TRBJ2-3; D gene unclear. V was trimmed by 5 bases and J by 0 bases, leaving 21 bases between them. The germline CDR1 and CDR2 sequences are SEHNR and FQNEAQ (reference sequence). The CDR3 runs to 18 residues.

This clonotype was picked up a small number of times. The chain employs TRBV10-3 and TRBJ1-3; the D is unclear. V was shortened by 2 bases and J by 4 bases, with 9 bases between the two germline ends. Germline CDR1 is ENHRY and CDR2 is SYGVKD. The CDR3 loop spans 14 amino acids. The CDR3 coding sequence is TGTGCCATCAGTGAGCGTGGCCAAGGAAACACCATATATTTT. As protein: CAISERGQGNTIYF.

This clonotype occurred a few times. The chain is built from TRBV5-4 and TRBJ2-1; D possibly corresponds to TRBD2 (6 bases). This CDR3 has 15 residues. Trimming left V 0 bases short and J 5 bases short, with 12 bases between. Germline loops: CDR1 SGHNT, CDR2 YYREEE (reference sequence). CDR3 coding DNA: TGTGCCAGCAGCTTGGATTGGGGGAGGCACAATGAGCAGTTCTTC. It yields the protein CASSLDWGRHNEQFF.

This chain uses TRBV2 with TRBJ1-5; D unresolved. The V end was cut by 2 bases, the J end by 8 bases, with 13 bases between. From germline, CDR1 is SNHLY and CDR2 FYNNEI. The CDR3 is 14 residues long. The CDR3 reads CASSELAFPKPQHF. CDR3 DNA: TGTGCCAGCAGTGAATTGGCCTTCCCAAAGCCCCAGCATTTT. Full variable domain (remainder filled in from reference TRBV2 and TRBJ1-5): EPEVTQTPSHQVTQMGQEVILRCVPISNHLYFYWYRQILGQKVEFLVSFYNNEISEKSEIFDDQFSVERPDGSNFTLKIRSTKLEDSAMYFCASSELAFPKPQHFGDGTRLSIL.

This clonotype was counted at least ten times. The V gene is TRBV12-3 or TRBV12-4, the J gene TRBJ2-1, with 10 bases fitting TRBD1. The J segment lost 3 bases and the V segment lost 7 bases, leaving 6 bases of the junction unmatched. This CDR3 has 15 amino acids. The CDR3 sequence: CASTTGTGVYNEQFF. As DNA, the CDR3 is TGTGCCAGCACCACCGGGACAGGGGTCTACAATGAGCAGTTCTTC.

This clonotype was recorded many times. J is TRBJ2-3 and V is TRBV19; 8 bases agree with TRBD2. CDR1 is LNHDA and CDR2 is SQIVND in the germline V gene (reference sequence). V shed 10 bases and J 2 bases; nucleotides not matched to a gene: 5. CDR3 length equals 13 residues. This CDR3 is CATSSGFTDTQYF. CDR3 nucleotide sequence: TGTGCCACGTCTAGCGGGTTCACAGATACGCAGTATTTT.

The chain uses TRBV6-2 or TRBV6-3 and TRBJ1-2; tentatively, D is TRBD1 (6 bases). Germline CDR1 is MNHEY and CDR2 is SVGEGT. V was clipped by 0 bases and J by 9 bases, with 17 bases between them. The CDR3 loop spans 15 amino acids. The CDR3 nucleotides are TGTGCCAGCAGTTACTCCATACAGGGAGGTTATAGCTACACCTTC. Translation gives CASSYSIQGGYSYTF.

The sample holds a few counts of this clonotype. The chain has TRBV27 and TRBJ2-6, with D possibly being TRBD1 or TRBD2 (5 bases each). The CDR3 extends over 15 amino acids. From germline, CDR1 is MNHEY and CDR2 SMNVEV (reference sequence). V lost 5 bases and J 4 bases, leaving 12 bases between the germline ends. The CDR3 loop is CASSRQGAGANVLTF. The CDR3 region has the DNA TGTGCCAGCAGTAGGCAGGGAGCCGGGGCCAACGTCCTGACTTTC.

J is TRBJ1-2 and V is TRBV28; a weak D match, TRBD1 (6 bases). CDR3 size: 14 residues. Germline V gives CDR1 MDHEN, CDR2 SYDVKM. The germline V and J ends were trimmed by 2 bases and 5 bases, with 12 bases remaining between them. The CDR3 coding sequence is TGTGCCAGCAGTTTAGTGGACAGTTGGTATGGCTACACCTTC. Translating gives CASSLVDSWYGYTF.

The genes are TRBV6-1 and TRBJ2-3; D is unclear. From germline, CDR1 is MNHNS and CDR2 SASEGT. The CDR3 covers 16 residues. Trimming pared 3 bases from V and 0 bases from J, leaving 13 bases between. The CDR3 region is CASSDVPGLSTDTQYF. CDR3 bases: TGTGCCAGCAGTGATGTCCCAGGCCTCAGCACAGATACGCAGTATTTT.

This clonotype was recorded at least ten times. The CDR3 coding sequence is TGTGCCAGTAGTATGGGCGGGAGCTCCTACAATGAGCAGTTCTTC. This codes for CASSMGGSSYNEQFF. The J gene is TRBJ2-1, the V gene TRBV19; 7 nucleotides match TRBD2. The CDR3 extends over 15 amino acids. With 3 bases clipped from V and 0 bases from J, the junction kept 2 bases outside the gene matches. The germline gives CDR1 LNHDA, CDR2 SQIVND (reference sequence).

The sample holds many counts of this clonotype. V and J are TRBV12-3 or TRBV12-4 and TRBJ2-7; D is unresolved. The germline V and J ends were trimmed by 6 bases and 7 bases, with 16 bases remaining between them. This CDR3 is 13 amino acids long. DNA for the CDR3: TGTGCCAGCAGGCACGGTAACTTTAGAGAGCAGTACTTC. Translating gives CASRHGNFREQYF.

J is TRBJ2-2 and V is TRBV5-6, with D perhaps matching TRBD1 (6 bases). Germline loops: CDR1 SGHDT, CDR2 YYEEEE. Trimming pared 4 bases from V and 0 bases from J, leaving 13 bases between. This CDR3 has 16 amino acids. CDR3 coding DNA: TGTGCCAGCAGCCAAGGACAGTTAGCGAACACCGGGGAGCTGTTTTTT. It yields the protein CASSQGQLANTGELFF.

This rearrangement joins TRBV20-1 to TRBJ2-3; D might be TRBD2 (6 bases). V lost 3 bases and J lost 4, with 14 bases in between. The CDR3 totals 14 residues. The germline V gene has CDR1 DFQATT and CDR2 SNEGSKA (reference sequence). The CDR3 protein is CSARAGTLADTQYF. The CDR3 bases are TGCAGTGCTAGGGCGGGAACCCTCGCAGATACGCAGTATTTT.

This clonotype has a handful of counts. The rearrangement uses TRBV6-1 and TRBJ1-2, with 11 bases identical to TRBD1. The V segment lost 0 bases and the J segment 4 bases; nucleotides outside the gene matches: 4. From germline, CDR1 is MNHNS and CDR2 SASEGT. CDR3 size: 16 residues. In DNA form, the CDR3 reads TGTGCCAGCAGTGAAGCGCGGACAGGGGGCGTCTATGGCTACACCTTC. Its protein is CASSEARTGGVYGYTF.

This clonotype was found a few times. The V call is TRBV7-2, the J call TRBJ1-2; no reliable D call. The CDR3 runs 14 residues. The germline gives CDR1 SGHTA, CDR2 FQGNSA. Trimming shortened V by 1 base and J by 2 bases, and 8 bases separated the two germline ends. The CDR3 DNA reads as TGTGCCAGCAGCTTAGGTAGAGACAACTATGGCTACACCTTC. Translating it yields CASSLGRDNYGYTF.

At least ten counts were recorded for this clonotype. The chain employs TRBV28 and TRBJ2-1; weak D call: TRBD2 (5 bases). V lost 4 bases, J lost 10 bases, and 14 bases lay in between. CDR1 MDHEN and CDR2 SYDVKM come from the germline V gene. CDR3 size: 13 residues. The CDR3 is CASSSDYIREQFF. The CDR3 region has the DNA TGTGCCAGCAGTTCCGACTATATCCGGGAGCAGTTCTTC.

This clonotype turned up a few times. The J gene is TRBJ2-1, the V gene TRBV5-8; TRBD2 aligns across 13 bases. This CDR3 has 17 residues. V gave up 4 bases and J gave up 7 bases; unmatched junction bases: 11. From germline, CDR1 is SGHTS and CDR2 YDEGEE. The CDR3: CASSPTGLAGVGNEQFF. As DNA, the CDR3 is TGTGCCAGCAGCCCCACCGGACTAGCGGGAGTTGGAAATGAGCAGTTCTTC.

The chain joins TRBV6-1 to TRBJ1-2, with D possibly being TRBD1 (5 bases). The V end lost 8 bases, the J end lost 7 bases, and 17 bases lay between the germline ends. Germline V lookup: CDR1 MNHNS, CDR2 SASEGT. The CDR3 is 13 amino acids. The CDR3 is CASSAGELLGYTF. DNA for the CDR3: TGTGCCAGCTCGGCGGGGGAGCTTCTTGGCTACACCTTC.

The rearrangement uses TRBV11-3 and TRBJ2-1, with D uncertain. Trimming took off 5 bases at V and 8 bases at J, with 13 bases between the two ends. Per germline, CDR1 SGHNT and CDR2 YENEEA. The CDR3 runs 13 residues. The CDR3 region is CASSPSPWDEQFF. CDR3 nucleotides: TGTGCCAGCAGCCCGTCCCCTTGGGATGAGCAGTTCTTC. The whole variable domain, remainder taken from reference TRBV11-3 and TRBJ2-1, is EAGVVQSPRYKIIEKKQPVAFWCNPISGHNTLYWYLQNLGQGPELLIRYENEEAVDDSQLPKDRFSAERLKGVDSTLKIQPAELGDSAVYLCASSPSPWDEQFFGPGTRLTVL.

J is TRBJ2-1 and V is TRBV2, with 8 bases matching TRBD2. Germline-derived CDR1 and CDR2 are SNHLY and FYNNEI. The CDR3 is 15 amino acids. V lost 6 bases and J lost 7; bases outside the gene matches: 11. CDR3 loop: CASSSRAGGFNEQFF. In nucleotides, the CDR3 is TGTGCCAGCAGCTCCAGGGCGGGAGGCTTTAATGAGCAGTTCTTC.

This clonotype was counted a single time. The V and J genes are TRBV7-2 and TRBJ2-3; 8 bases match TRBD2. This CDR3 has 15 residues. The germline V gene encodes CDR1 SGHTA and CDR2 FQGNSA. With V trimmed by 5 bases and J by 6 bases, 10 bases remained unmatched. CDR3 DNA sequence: TGTGCCAGCAGCCCGGGAGGGCAGGGGCGGGATACGCAGTATTTT. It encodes CASSPGGQGRDTQYF.